Listed below are T cell receptor beta chains from one sample, sequenced in a study of neurological immune-mediated disorders. TCRdb itself ran the 5' RACE reads through MiXCR, one entry per CDR3 protein. The sample shows about 50,000 distinct CDR3 sequences, 10% to 13% of them seen only once. Sequencing was performed on PBMCs. The source is a woman in her thirties or forties with HTLV-1-associated myelopathy (HAM/TSP). Both conserved end residues are part of each CDR3. Each record gives: CDR3 DNA, CDR3 protein, clone size, CDR3 length, D gene, J gene, V gene. D genes are given only for firm matches. Clone size is not always given. Where it is, it says once, few, many or a class for expanded clones.

CDR3nt: TGTGCCAGCAGTTACGGGGGCGGGACCCAGTACTTC; CDR3aa: CASSYGGGTQYF; abundance: few; len: 12; d_gene: NA; j_gene: TRBJ2-5; v_gene: TRBV6-2/TRBV6-3
CDR3nt: TGTGCCAGCAGAAGCAGGGTCGGGGCCTACAATGAGCAGTTCTTC; CDR3aa: CASRSRVGAYNEQFF; abundance: many; len: 15; d_gene: NA; j_gene: TRBJ2-1; v_gene: TRBV12-3/TRBV12-4
CDR3nt: TGCGCCAGCAGCCAAGATCTCTATGGCAGGATGAAGTACTTC; CDR3aa: CASSQDLYGRMKYF; abundance: many; len: 14; d_gene: NA; j_gene: TRBJ2-7; v_gene: TRBV4-1
CDR3nt: TGTGCCAGCAGTCCTCGAGGGTCCACCGGGGAGCTGTTTTTT; CDR3aa: CASSPRGSTGELFF; abundance: many; len: 14; d_gene: NA; j_gene: TRBJ2-2; v_gene: TRBV6-6
CDR3nt: TGTGCCATCAGCGAACAGGGCTACGAGCAGTACTTC; CDR3aa: CAISEQGYEQYF; abundance: many; len: 12; d_gene: NA; j_gene: TRBJ2-7; v_gene: TRBV10-3
CDR3nt: TGCGCCAGCAGCTTGGCAGCAGCGGGAGCGAGGAATGAGCAGTTCTTC; CDR3aa: CASSLAAAGARNEQFF; abundance: many; len: 16; d_gene: TRBD2; j_gene: TRBJ2-1; v_gene: TRBV5-1
CDR3nt: TGTGCCAGCAGTGAAATGGCAGTAGCCAAAAACATTCAGTACTTC; CDR3aa: CASSEMAVAKNIQYF; abundance: many; len: 15; d_gene: NA; j_gene: TRBJ2-4; v_gene: TRBV2
CDR3nt: TGCAGCGTTGAACCGACAGGGCTAGCTAATGAAAAACTGTTTTTT; CDR3aa: CSVEPTGLANEKLFF; abundance: many; len: 15; d_gene: TRBD1; j_gene: TRBJ1-4; v_gene: TRBV29-1
CDR3nt: TGCAGTGCTAGTCGAGGACTAGCGGGGGATACCACAGATACGCAGTATTTT; CDR3aa: CSASRGLAGDTTDTQYF; abundance: many; len: 17; d_gene: TRBD2; j_gene: TRBJ2-3; v_gene: TRBV20-1
CDR3nt: TGCAGTGCAAACCGGGGGGGCAATGAGCAGTTCTTC; CDR3aa: CSANRGGNEQFF; abundance: many; len: 12; d_gene: TRBD2; j_gene: TRBJ2-1; v_gene: TRBV20-1
CDR3nt: TGTGTCACCAACTACGGGCTAAAAGAGACCCAGTACTTC; CDR3aa: CVTNYGLKETQYF; abundance: NA; len: 13; d_gene: NA; j_gene: TRBJ2-5; v_gene: TRBV15
CDR3nt: TGTGCCACCAGTGGTAGCGGGGGCTACAATGAGCAGTTCTTC; CDR3aa: CATSGSGGYNEQFF; abundance: many; len: 14; d_gene: TRBD2; j_gene: TRBJ2-1; v_gene: TRBV24-1
CDR3nt: TGCGCCAGCAGCTTTCAGGTGGACCCCATGAACACTGAAGCTTTCTTT; CDR3aa: CASSFQVDPMNTEAFF; abundance: many; len: 16; d_gene: NA; j_gene: TRBJ1-1; v_gene: TRBV5-1
CDR3nt: TGCGCCAGCAGTATGGAAAAGAAGGCCAGCCGAGTGGCAGGTACAGATACGCAGTATTTT; CDR3aa: CASSMEKKASRVAGTDTQYF; abundance: many; len: 20; d_gene: NA; j_gene: TRBJ2-3; v_gene: TRBV5-1
CDR3nt: TGCAGCGCAACACGGCGGAACACTGAAGCTTTCTTT; CDR3aa: CSATRRNTEAFF; abundance: many; len: 12; d_gene: NA; j_gene: TRBJ1-1; v_gene: TRBV29-1
CDR3nt: TGCGCCAGCAGCCCATCTAGCTCCTATAATTCACCCCTCCACTTT; CDR3aa: CASSPSSSYNSPLHF; abundance: many; len: 15; d_gene: NA; j_gene: TRBJ1-6; v_gene: TRBV5-1
CDR3nt: TGCGCCACGGGGACAGGGGAGCCCCACGAGCAGTACTTC; CDR3aa: CATGTGEPHEQYF; abundance: many; len: 13; d_gene: TRBD1; j_gene: TRBJ2-7; v_gene: TRBV5-1